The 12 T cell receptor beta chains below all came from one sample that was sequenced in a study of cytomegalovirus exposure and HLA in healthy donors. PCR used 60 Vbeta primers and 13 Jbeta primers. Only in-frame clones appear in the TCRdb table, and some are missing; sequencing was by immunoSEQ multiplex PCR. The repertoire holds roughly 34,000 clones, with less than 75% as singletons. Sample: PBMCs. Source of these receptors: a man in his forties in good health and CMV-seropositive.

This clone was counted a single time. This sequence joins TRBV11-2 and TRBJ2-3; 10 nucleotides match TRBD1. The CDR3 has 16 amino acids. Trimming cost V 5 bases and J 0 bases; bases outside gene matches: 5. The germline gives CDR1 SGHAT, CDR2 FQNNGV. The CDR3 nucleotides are TGTGCCAGCAGCCTCCGGGACAGGGGAAGCACAGATACGCAGTATTTT. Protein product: CASSLRDRGSTDTQYF.

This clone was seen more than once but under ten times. CDR3 amino acids: CASSLDPKGMNTEAFF. CDR3 sequence (DNA): TGCGCCAGCAGCTTGGACCCAAAGGGGATGAACACTGAAGCTTTCTTT. The chain has TRBV5-1 and TRBJ1-1; D possibly corresponds to TRBD1 (5 bases). CDR3 length equals 16 residues. V dropped 0 bases and J dropped 0 bases, with 12 bases sitting between them. Germline V gene data show CDR1 as SGHRS and CDR2 as YFSETQ.

The CDR3 region is CASSDSGLHTGELFF. The CDR3 region has the DNA TGCGCCAGCAGCGACTCGGGACTTCACACCGGGGAGCTGTTTTTT. The gene calls are TRBV5-1 and TRBJ2-2, with D maybe TRBD2 (6 bases). The CDR3 consists of 15 residues. The ends were cut back, 4 bases at V and 3 bases at J, with 13 bases in the middle. CDR1 and CDR2 from the germline V gene are SGHRS and YFSETQ. Variable domain in full (rest from reference TRBV5-1 and TRBJ2-2): KAGVTQTPRYLIKTRGQQVTLSCSPISGHRSVSWYQQTPGQGLQFLFEYFSETQRNKGNFPGRFSGRQFSNSRSEMNVSTLELGDSALYLCASSDSGLHTGELFFGEGSRLTVL.

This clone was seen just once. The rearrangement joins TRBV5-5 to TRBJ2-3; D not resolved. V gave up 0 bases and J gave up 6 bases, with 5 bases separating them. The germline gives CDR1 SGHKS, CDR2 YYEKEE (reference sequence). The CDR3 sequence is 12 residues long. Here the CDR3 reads CASSLVLDTQYF. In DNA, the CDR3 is TGTGCCAGCAGCTTGGTCCTGGATACGCAGTATTTT.

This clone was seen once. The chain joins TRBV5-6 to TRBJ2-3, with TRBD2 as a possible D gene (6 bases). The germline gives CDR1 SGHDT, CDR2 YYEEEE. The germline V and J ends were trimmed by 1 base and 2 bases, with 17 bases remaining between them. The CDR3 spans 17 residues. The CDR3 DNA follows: TGTGCCAGCAGCTTGTCGGGCGGGGAGTATGACACAGATACGCAGTATTTT. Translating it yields CASSLSGGEYDTDTQYF.

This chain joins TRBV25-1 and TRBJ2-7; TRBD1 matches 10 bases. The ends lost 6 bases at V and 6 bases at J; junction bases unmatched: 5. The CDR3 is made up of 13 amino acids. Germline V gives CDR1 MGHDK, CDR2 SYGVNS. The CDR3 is CASRDRGLGEQYF. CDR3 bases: TGTGCCAGCAGGGACAGGGGGTTGGGCGAGCAGTACTTC.

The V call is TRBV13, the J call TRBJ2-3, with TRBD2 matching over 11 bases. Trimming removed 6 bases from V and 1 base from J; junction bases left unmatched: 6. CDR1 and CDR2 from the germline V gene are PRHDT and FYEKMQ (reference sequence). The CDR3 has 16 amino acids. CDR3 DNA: TGTGCCAGCAGTTACTTAGCGGGGGGGGGCACAGATACGCAGTATTTT. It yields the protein CASSYLAGGGTDTQYF. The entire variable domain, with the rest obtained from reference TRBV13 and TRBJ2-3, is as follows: AAGVIQSPRHLIKEKRETATLKCYPIPRHDTVYWYQQGPGQDPQFLISFYEKMQSDKGSIPDRFSAQQFSDYHSELNMSSLELGDSALYFCASSYLAGGGTDTQYFGPGTRLTVL.

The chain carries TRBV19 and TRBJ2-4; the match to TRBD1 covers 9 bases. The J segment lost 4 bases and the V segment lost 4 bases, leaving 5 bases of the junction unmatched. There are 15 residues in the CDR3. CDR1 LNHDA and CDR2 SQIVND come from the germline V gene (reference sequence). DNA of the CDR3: TGTGCCAGTAGTACACCCGGGACAGGGAAAAACATTCAGTACTTC. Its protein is CASSTPGTGKNIQYF. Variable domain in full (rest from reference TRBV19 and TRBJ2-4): DGGITQSPKYLFRKEGQNVTLSCEQNLNHDAMYWYRQDPGQGLRLIYYSQIVNDFQKGDIAEGYSVSREKKESFPLTVTSAQKNPTAFYLCASSTPGTGKNIQYFGAGTRLSVL.

The CDR3 nucleotides are TGTGCAGCCAAGGGGATTGGGGACTATGGCTACACCTTC. The encoded protein is CAAKGIGDYGYTF. The V gene is TRBV9, the J gene TRBJ1-2, with D maybe TRBD1 (5 bases). Germline V CDR1 and CDR2: SGDLS, YYNGEE. The CDR3 is made up of 13 amino acids.

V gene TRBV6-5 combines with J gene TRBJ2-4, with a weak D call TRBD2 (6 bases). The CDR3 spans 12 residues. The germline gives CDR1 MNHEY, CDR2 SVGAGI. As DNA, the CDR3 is TGTGCTTGCGGGGTAGCCAAAAACATTCAGTACTTC. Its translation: CACGVAKNIQYF.

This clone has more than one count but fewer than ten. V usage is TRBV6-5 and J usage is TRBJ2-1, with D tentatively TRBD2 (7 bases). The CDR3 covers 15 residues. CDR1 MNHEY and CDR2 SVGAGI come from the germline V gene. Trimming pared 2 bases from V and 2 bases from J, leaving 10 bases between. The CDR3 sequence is CASSYGGGAYNEQFF. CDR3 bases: TGTGCCAGCAGTTACGGCGGGGGCGCCTACAATGAGCAGTTCTTC.

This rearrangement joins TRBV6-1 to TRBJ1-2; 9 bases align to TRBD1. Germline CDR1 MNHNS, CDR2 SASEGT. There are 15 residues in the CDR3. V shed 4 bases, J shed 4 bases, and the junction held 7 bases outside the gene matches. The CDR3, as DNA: TGTGCCAGCAGTGGACCGGGACAGGGCTTCTATGGCTACACCTTC. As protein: CASSGPGQGFYGYTF.